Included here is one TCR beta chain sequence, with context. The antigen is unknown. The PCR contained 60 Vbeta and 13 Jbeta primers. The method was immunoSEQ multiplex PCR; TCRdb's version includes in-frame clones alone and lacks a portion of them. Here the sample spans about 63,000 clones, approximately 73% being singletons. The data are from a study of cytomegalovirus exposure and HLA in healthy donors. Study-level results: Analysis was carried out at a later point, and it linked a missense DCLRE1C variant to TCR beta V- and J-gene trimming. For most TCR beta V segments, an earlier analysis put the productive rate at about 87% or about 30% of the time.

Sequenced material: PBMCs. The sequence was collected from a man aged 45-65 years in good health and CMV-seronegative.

CDR3 nucleotide sequence: TGTGCCAGCGGCAACCGGGTCCCCAATTTATACACCGGGGAGCTGTTTTTT. As protein: CASGNRVPNLYTGELFF. The chain carries TRBV7-2 and TRBJ2-2; the D is unclear. The ends were cut back, 8 bases at V and 3 bases at J, with 22 bases in the middle. Germline V CDR1 and CDR2: SGHTA, FQGNSA. The CDR3 sequence is 17 residues long.